This TCR beta chain was identified in a study of T cell responses to AZD1222 COVID-19 vaccine. The table came from immunoSEQ multiplex PCR; TCRdb's copy has only in-frame clones and leaves some out. This sample has 100,000 or so clones, with around 83% found just once. Study findings and constraints: Repertoires were sampled only after the peak T cell response.

Germline-derived CDR1 and CDR2 are KGHSH and LQKENI. The CDR3 has 14 residues. V lost 6 bases to trimming and J lost 4 bases, with 14 bases between them. About this clone: Its target is unknown.

This TCR was recovered from an adult in good health. Source: peripheral blood, taken on day 0 of AZD1222 vaccination. The chain links TRBV18 to TRBJ2-3; D is possibly TRBD2 (6 bases). CDR3 residues: CASSPGPGADTQYF. DNA of the CDR3: TGTGCCAGCTCTCCTGGACCGGGGGCAGATACGCAGTATTTT.